A single sample is the source of the 22 T cell receptor beta chains below, sequenced in a study of beta chain features in type 1 diabetes (dated by TCRdb to 2016 to 2019). Results the study describes overall, beyond this receptor: In all four CD4+ subsets, TCRB CDR3 length was moderately but significantly shorter in type 1 diabetes patients.

Libraries were made using the immunoSEQ multiplex PCR assay. The entire amount of isolated RNA was reverse transcribed using the High Capacity cDNA Reverse Transcription Kit, so the sequenced TCRB transcripts were expressed ones. TCRdb retrieved this table from immuneACCESS and kept in-frame rearrangements only. Not all clones are present; in checked studies, unresolved V genes account for under half, and no reason is known for the remainder. A total of 680,000 or so clones appear in this sample, around 15% of them only once. The ten biggest clones cover approximately 0.021% of the sample. Their antigens remain unidentified. The source material was naive CD4+ T cells from blood. This specimen's cell subset or site label, interpreted: true naive CD4+ T cells. The source of these receptors is a man between 18 and 35 years old with type 1 diabetes.

This chain links TRBV10-3 with TRBJ1-2; possible D gene TRBD1, 5 bases. The CDR3 extends over 13 amino acids. V was pared by 2 bases and J by 4 bases, with 8 bases between. Per the germline V gene, CDR1 is ENHRY and CDR2 is SYGVKD. CDR3 sequence: CAISEDRPYGYTF. Written as DNA, the CDR3 is TGTGCCATCAGTGAGGACAGACCCTATGGCTACACCTTC.

This clone was recorded a few times. The rearrangement links TRBV30 to TRBJ1-1; the D is unclear. The length of the CDR3 is 12 residues. Germline CDR1 GTSNPN, CDR2 SVGIG (reference sequence). Deletions cut 2 bases from V and 1 base from J, with 5 bases between. The CDR3, as DNA: TGTGCCTGGAGTTTTGGGAACACTGAAGCTTTCTTT. Its protein product is CAWSFGNTEAFF.

The chain combines TRBV27 with TRBJ2-6, with 10 bases identical to TRBD1. Germline V gene sequence: CDR1 MNHEY, CDR2 SMNVEV (reference sequence). This CDR3 is 17 amino acids long. V trimming: 4 bases; J trimming: 1 base; junction bases outside the gene matches: 4. DNA for the CDR3: TGTGCCAGCAGTTGGGACAGGGGACCATCTGGGGCCAACGTCCTGACTTTC. Its translation: CASSWDRGPSGANVLTF.

The rearrangement links TRBV4-1 to TRBJ2-3; TRBD2 is a possible D gene (7 bases). The CDR3 covers 16 residues. Trimming pared 1 base from V and 2 bases from J, leaving 13 bases between. In germline, CDR1 is MGHRA, CDR2 YSYEKL. The CDR3 sequence is CASSQAPAGATDTQYF. In DNA, the CDR3 is TGCGCCAGCAGCCAAGCCCCGGCGGGGGCCACAGATACGCAGTATTTT.

In this sample, this clone turned up a few times. Other DNA sequences in this sample translate to the same CDR3. This rearrangement joins TRBV11-2 to TRBJ2-5; D remains ambiguous. This CDR3 contains 12 residues. The germline V gene has CDR1 SGHAT and CDR2 FQNNGV. Trimming left V 3 bases short and J 4 bases short, with 6 bases between. The CDR3 nucleotides are TGTGCCAGCAGCTTGGGAAGAGAGACCCAGTACTTC. This gives the protein CASSLGRETQYF.

The rearrangement joins TRBV19 to TRBJ2-3; no clear D. CDR3 length equals 13 residues. V dropped 6 bases and J dropped 5 bases, with 12 bases sitting between them. CDR1 is LNHDA and CDR2 is SQIVND in the germline V gene (reference sequence). CDR3 region: CASSQLLGDTQYF. The CDR3 bases are TGTGCCAGTAGCCAGTTACTCGGAGATACGCAGTATTTT. The whole variable domain, remainder taken from reference TRBV19 and TRBJ2-3, is DGGITQSPKYLFRKEGQNVTLSCEQNLNHDAMYWYRQDPGQGLRLIYYSQIVNDFQKGDIAEGYSVSREKKESFPLTVTSAQKNPTAFYLCASSQLLGDTQYFGPGTRLTVL.

This clone turned up a few times. The chain joins TRBV30 to TRBJ2-3; possible D gene TRBD2, 5 bases. Germline lookup yields CDR1 GTSNPN and CDR2 SVGIG (reference sequence). V was pared by 0 bases and J by 4 bases, with 17 bases between. This CDR3 is built from 16 residues. The CDR3 sequence: CAWSVQFGGEADTQYF. In DNA form, the CDR3 reads TGTGCCTGGAGTGTACAGTTCGGAGGTGAGGCAGATACGCAGTATTTT.

The chain recombines TRBV30 with TRBJ1-1; no clear D gene. CDR1 GTSNPN and CDR2 SVGIG come from the germline V gene (reference sequence). Trimming removed 3 bases from V and 6 bases from J, with 8 bases in between. The length of the CDR3 is 11 residues. The CDR3 sequence is CAWRSPAEAFF. The CDR3 DNA reads TGTGCCTGGAGGTCTCCCGCTGAAGCTTTCTTT.

J is TRBJ2-1 and V is TRBV15; 14 bases agree with TRBD2. The CDR3 sequence is 17 residues long. CDR1 and CDR2 (germline): LNHNV, YYDKDF (reference sequence). V dropped 2 bases and J dropped 8; count of bases not matched to a gene: 8. Written as DNA, the CDR3 is TGTGCCACCAGCAGACCGAAAGGACTAGCGGGGGGCGATGAGCAGTTCTTC. The encoded protein is CATSRPKGLAGGDEQFF.

This clone was recorded a few times. V usage is TRBV4-1 and J usage is TRBJ1-5, with D maybe TRBD1 (6 bases). Trimming pared 2 bases from V and 6 bases from J, leaving 11 bases between. CDR3 length: 14 residues. Germline values: CDR1 MGHRA, CDR2 YSYEKL. Written as DNA, the CDR3 is TGCGCCAGCAGCCAACCCGGGGGCAGTCAGCCCCAGCATTTT. Protein sequence: CASSQPGGSQPQHF.

In its sample, this clone was seen a few times. Other DNA sequences in the same sample also yield this CDR3. CDR3 in amino acids: CASSSGTGVSYEQYF. The CDR3 nucleotides are TGTGCCAGCAGTTCCGGGACAGGGGTATCCTACGAGCAGTACTTC. The J gene is TRBJ2-7, the V gene TRBV6-5, with TRBD1 matching over 10 bases. The CDR3 length is 15 residues. Germline assignment: CDR1 MNHEY and CDR2 SVGAGI. V was pared by 4 bases and J by 1 base, with 4 bases of the junction left unmatched.

The J gene is TRBJ2-1, the V gene TRBV9; 15 nucleotides line up with TRBD2. The CDR3 spans 20 residues. J lost 0 bases, V lost 0 bases, and 7 bases had no gene match. Germline V lookup: CDR1 SGDLS, CDR2 YYNGEE. The CDR3 region is CASSVGTSGGAGSSYNEQFF. In nucleotides, the CDR3 is TGTGCCAGCAGCGTAGGGACTAGCGGGGGGGCTGGAAGCTCCTACAATGAGCAGTTCTTC. Full variable domain (remainder filled in from reference TRBV9 and TRBJ2-1): DSGVTQTPKHLITATGQRVTLRCSPRSGDLSVYWYQQSLDQGLQFLIQYYNGEERAKGNILERFSAQQFPDLHSELNLSSLELGDSALYFCASSVGTSGGAGSSYNEQFFGPGTRLTVL.

The V gene is TRBV10-3, the J gene TRBJ2-1; D is tentatively TRBD1 or TRBD2 (6 bases each). Germline lookup yields CDR1 ENHRY and CDR2 SYGVKD. CDR3 length equals 12 residues. V was pared by 4 bases and J by 9 bases, with 10 bases between. CDR3 DNA: TGTGCCATCAGTGTTGAGGGGGGTGAGCAGTTCTTC. This codes for CAISVEGGEQFF.

The chain links TRBV5-1 to TRBJ2-7; 8 positions match TRBD1. In germline, CDR1 is SGHRS, CDR2 YFSETQ. This CDR3 spans 16 amino acids. Losses at the gene ends were 3 bases for V and 2 bases for J; bases not matched to a gene: 10. This CDR3 is CASSSVGTGLPYEQYF. The CDR3 DNA reads as TGCGCCAGCAGCTCCGTCGGGACAGGTCTTCCCTACGAGCAGTACTTC. The variable domain in full, with the rest retrieved from reference TRBV5-1 and TRBJ2-7, is KAGVTQTPRYLIKTRGQQVTLSCSPISGHRSVSWYQQTPGQGLQFLFEYFSETQRNKGNFPGRFSGRQFSNSRSEMNVSTLELGDSALYLCASSSVGTGLPYEQYFGPGTRLTVT.

This clone was seen only a few times. The genes are TRBV7-9 and TRBJ2-1; TRBD2 might be the D (5 bases). The CDR3 covers 13 residues. The V end was cut by 6 bases, the J end by 8 bases, with 14 bases between. Germline V gene sequence: CDR1 SEHNR, CDR2 FQNEAQ (reference sequence). The DNA for the CDR3 is TGTGCCAGCAGTTACTCAAAGAGGGATGAGCAGTTCTTC. Its translation: CASSYSKRDEQFF.

A few counts support this clone. V and J are TRBV5-6 and TRBJ2-7; TRBD1 might be the D (6 bases). V lost 6 bases and J lost 1, with 14 bases in between. The CDR3 loop spans 14 amino acids. Germline V CDR1 and CDR2: SGHDT, YYEEEE. In nucleotides, the CDR3 is TGTGCCAGCACCCAGACAGGACGATCCTACGAGCAGTACTTC. Translation: CASTQTGRSYEQYF.

This clone was found a few times. The chain joins TRBV19 to TRBJ1-1; D is unresolved. V lost 3 bases and J lost 5, with 19 bases in between. Germline V gives CDR1 LNHDA, CDR2 SQIVND (reference sequence). CDR3 length equals 16 residues. The CDR3 DNA is TGTGCCAGTAGTATCCGACAAGACTACGGGTTTACTGAAGCTTTCTTT. Translating gives CASSIRQDYGFTEAFF.

The V and J genes are TRBV6-5 and TRBJ2-7, with TRBD1 matching 7 bases. The V gene's germline CDR1 is MNHEY and CDR2 SVGAGI. The CDR3 runs to 13 residues. V shed 6 bases, J shed 6 bases, and the junction held 8 bases outside the gene matches. The CDR3 bases are TGTGCCAGCAGCTTGAGACAGGGCGGCGAGCAGTACTTC. Translation gives CASSLRQGGEQYF.

The chain couples TRBV29-1 to TRBJ2-5; D might be TRBD1 (6 bases). CDR3 size: 13 residues. Trimming took 7 bases from V and 3 from J, leaving 15 bases between them. The germline CDR1 and CDR2 sequences are SQVTM and ANQGSEA. The CDR3 sequence is CSGSRSGEETQYF. For the CDR3, the DNA is TGCAGCGGCTCCAGGTCAGGGGAAGAGACCCAGTACTTC.

This clone was counted a few times. The chain uses TRBV5-1 and TRBJ1-5; D call uncertain. With 0 bases removed from V and 2 bases from J, the gap between germline ends came to 9 bases. This CDR3 region has 15 residues. Germline CDR1 reads SGHRS; CDR2 reads YFSETQ. The CDR3 spells CASSLDLSGNQPQHF. The DNA for the CDR3 is TGCGCCAGCAGCTTGGATCTATCGGGCAATCAGCCCCAGCATTTT.

The chain joins TRBV28 to TRBJ2-5; D is unclear. Trimming pared 4 bases from V and 3 bases from J, leaving 3 bases between. CDR1 and CDR2 (germline): MDHEN, SYDVKM. The CDR3 sequence is 11 residues long. CDR3 in DNA: TGTGCCAGCAGTTCAGAAGAGACCCAGTACTTC. It is translated as CASSSEETQYF.

The rearrangement links TRBV7-2 to TRBJ2-5, with a tentative D call TRBD2 (6 bases). The CDR3 is made up of 14 amino acids. The germline CDR1 and CDR2 sequences are SGHTA and FQGNSA. The ends were cut back, 7 bases at V and 0 bases at J, with 12 bases in the middle. The DNA of the CDR3 is TGTGCCAGCACCTCGGCGGGGTACCAAGAGACCCAGTACTTC. Protein sequence: CASTSAGYQETQYF.